A selection of T cell receptor beta chains follows, all from one sample in a study of T cells in Graves' hyperthyroidism and ophthalmopathy. One entry per CDR3 protein, called by TCRdb with MiXCR from the multiplex PCR reads. The sample lists 380,000 or so distinct CDR3 sequences, about 18% seen once, with about 3.5% in the top ten. Material for sequencing was blood. These receptors were taken from a woman younger than 35 with Graves' hyperthyroidism. The CDR3 runs from the conserved cysteine through the conserved F or W. D genes are given only for firm matches. Clone size appears in some rows only: once, few, many, or a class for an expanded clone.

d_gene: .
abundance: .
j_gene: TRBJ1-3
v_gene: TRBV5-1
CDR3nt: TGCGCCAGCAGCTCATCTCGGCCGGGTTCTGGAAACACCATATATTTT
CDR3aa: CASSSSRPGSGNTIYF

d_gene: TRBD1
abundance: many
j_gene: TRBJ1-1
v_gene: TRBV5-1
CDR3nt: TGCGCCAGCAGCGGCCGGGACAGTACCGTGATTGCTGAAGCTTTCTTT
CDR3aa: CASSGRDSTVIAEAFF

d_gene: .
abundance: many
j_gene: TRBJ1-1
v_gene: TRBV20-1
CDR3nt: TGCAGTGCAAGCCTGATGGTGGGCACTGAAGCTTTCTTT
CDR3aa: CSASLMVGTEAFF

d_gene: .
abundance: .
j_gene: TRBJ1-6
v_gene: TRBV5-1
CDR3nt: TGCGCCAGCAGCTTTTCCCTGTGGGATTCACCCCTCCACTTT
CDR3aa: CASSFSLWDSPLHF

d_gene: TRBD1
abundance: many
j_gene: TRBJ2-7
v_gene: TRBV5-1
CDR3nt: TGCGCCAGCAGCTTGGAGAGGGGGCCGGGGGAGCAGTACTTC
CDR3aa: CASSLERGPGEQYF

d_gene: TRBD2
abundance: .
j_gene: TRBJ2-3
v_gene: TRBV19
CDR3nt: TGTGCCTCATCGCGGGGGTTGGCAGATACGCAGTATTTT
CDR3aa: CASSRGLADTQYF

d_gene: .
abundance: few
j_gene: TRBJ2-5
v_gene: TRBV20-1
CDR3nt: TGCAGTGCTAGAGACCTCGTCGGGCTCAAGACCCAGTACTTC
CDR3aa: CSARDLVGLKTQYF

d_gene: TRBD1
abundance: many
j_gene: TRBJ2-7
v_gene: TRBV30
CDR3nt: TGTGCCTGTGTGACAGGGGGCTACGAGCAGTACTTC
CDR3aa: CACVTGGYEQYF

d_gene: .
abundance: many
j_gene: TRBJ1-2
v_gene: TRBV30
CDR3nt: TGTGCCTGGAGTCTCTCCACAGGGATGGTATATGGCTACACCTTC
CDR3aa: CAWSLSTGMVYGYTF

d_gene: .
abundance: many
j_gene: TRBJ1-2
v_gene: TRBV10-3
CDR3nt: TGTGCCATCAGTGAGGACACCTTGAACTATGGCTACACCTTC
CDR3aa: CAISEDTLNYGYTF

d_gene: TRBD1
abundance: many
j_gene: TRBJ1-2
v_gene: TRBV5-5
CDR3nt: TGTGCCAGCAGCTTGGGCCCGACAGGGGATGACTATGGCTACACCTTC
CDR3aa: CASSLGPTGDDYGYTF

d_gene: .
abundance: many
j_gene: TRBJ1-1
v_gene: TRBV6-1
CDR3nt: TGTGCCAGCCACTTAGGCGGAGCAGAAGCTTTCTTT
CDR3aa: CASHLGGAEAFF

d_gene: .
abundance: many
j_gene: TRBJ1-5
v_gene: TRBV20-1
CDR3nt: TGCAGTGCTAGGGATAGCGCCGGGACTAATAGGAATCAGCCCCAGCATTTT
CDR3aa: CSARDSAGTNRNQPQHF

d_gene: .
abundance: many
j_gene: TRBJ2-7
v_gene: TRBV20-1
CDR3nt: TGCAGTGCCCGGTCTAGGCGGTCCTACGAGCAGTACTTC
CDR3aa: CSARSRRSYEQYF

d_gene: .
abundance: many
j_gene: TRBJ2-4
v_gene: TRBV30
CDR3nt: TGTGCCTGGGGGTACTGGGCCAAAAACATTCAGTACTTC
CDR3aa: CAWGYWAKNIQYF

d_gene: .
abundance: few
j_gene: TRBJ1-5
v_gene: TRBV14
CDR3nt: TGTGCCAGCAGCCATACAGGGCTTCAGCCCCAGCATTTT
CDR3aa: CASSHTGLQPQHF

d_gene: .
abundance: .
j_gene: TRBJ1-2
v_gene: TRBV6-1
CDR3nt: TGTGCCAGCAGTGAAGGGTCGGGGTTCGGGAACTATGGCTACACCTTC
CDR3aa: CASSEGSGFGNYGYTF

d_gene: TRBD1
abundance: many
j_gene: TRBJ1-4
v_gene: TRBV12-3/TRBV12-4
CDR3nt: TGTGCCAGCAGTAGGGGGACAGGGTTGGTTGCGGGAAAACTGTTTTTT
CDR3aa: CASSRGTGLVAGKLFF

d_gene: TRBD2
abundance: many
j_gene: TRBJ2-4
v_gene: TRBV6-5
CDR3nt: TGTGCCAGCAGTTACTCGAGCGGGGGGGCAAAAAACATTCAGTACTTC
CDR3aa: CASSYSSGGAKNIQYF

d_gene: TRBD2
abundance: many
j_gene: TRBJ2-7
v_gene: TRBV10-3
CDR3nt: TGTGCCATCAGTGACGTACTAGCGGGGGCCTTCTACGAGCAGTACTTC
CDR3aa: CAISDVLAGAFYEQYF

d_gene: TRBD2
abundance: few
j_gene: TRBJ2-6
v_gene: TRBV18
CDR3nt: TGTGCCAGCTCACCACTAGCGGGGGCCGCTGGGGCCAACGTCCTGACTTTC
CDR3aa: CASSPLAGAAGANVLTF

d_gene: TRBD2
abundance: many
j_gene: TRBJ2-3
v_gene: TRBV28
CDR3nt: TGTGCCACCCTCAGGACTAGCGTAAATACGCAGTATTTT
CDR3aa: CATLRTSVNTQYF

d_gene: .
abundance: many
j_gene: TRBJ2-6
v_gene: TRBV5-4
CDR3nt: TGTGCCAGCAGCTTGGGGGTAAGCTCTGGGGCCAACGTCCTGACTTTC
CDR3aa: CASSLGVSSGANVLTF

d_gene: .
abundance: many
j_gene: TRBJ2-6
v_gene: TRBV10-3
CDR3nt: TGTGCCATCAGTGAGATCGTCTTGGTGGCCGGTGCTGGGGCCAACGTCCTGACTTTC
CDR3aa: CAISEIVLVAGAGANVLTF

d_gene: .
abundance: many
j_gene: TRBJ2-7
v_gene: TRBV7-9
CDR3nt: TGTGCCAGCAGCTTAAAACAGGGAGGGTCCTACGAGCAGTACTTC
CDR3aa: CASSLKQGGSYEQYF

d_gene: .
abundance: many
j_gene: TRBJ2-5
v_gene: TRBV20-1
CDR3nt: TGCAGTGCGAGGGTACCCTTGGGAGAGACCCAGTACTTC
CDR3aa: CSARVPLGETQYF

d_gene: .
abundance: .
j_gene: TRBJ1-1
v_gene: TRBV15
CDR3nt: TGTGCCACCAGCAGAACAGTGCTGAACACTGAAGCTTTCTTT
CDR3aa: CATSRTVLNTEAFF

d_gene: TRBD1
abundance: few
j_gene: TRBJ2-5
v_gene: TRBV6-1
CDR3nt: TGTGCCAGCAGGGCCGGGACAGGGGGCTCAGAGACCCAGTACTTC
CDR3aa: CASRAGTGGSETQYF

d_gene: .
abundance: many
j_gene: TRBJ2-5
v_gene: TRBV12-3/TRBV12-4
CDR3nt: TGTGCCAGCAGTCCCCGGGGGGCCTCTTACGAGACCCAGTACTTC
CDR3aa: CASSPRGASYETQYF

d_gene: .
abundance: few
j_gene: TRBJ1-1
v_gene: TRBV19
CDR3nt: TGTGCCAGTAGTGGCTGGACAGCCCGGAACACTGAAGCTTTCTTT
CDR3aa: CASSGWTARNTEAFF

d_gene: .
abundance: .
j_gene: TRBJ1-1
v_gene: TRBV12-3/TRBV12-4
CDR3nt: TGTGCCAGCAGTCACAGAGGCATGAACACTGAAGCTTTCTTT
CDR3aa: CASSHRGMNTEAFF

d_gene: .
abundance: many
j_gene: TRBJ2-5
v_gene: TRBV18
CDR3nt: TGTGCCAGCTCACCACGGTGGGGGTCCAGGGAGACCCAGTACTTC
CDR3aa: CASSPRWGSRETQYF

d_gene: .
abundance: many
j_gene: TRBJ2-2
v_gene: TRBV6-5
CDR3nt: TGTGCCAGCAGTTCCGACATAACGAACACCGGGGAGCTGTTTTTT
CDR3aa: CASSSDITNTGELFF

d_gene: TRBD1
abundance: many
j_gene: TRBJ2-7
v_gene: TRBV12-3/TRBV12-4
CDR3nt: TGTGCCAGCAGTTTAAAAGTGTTTGGGCAGGGGGCTCTGTCTAGTTACGAGCAGTACTTC
CDR3aa: CASSLKVFGQGALSSYEQYF

d_gene: .
abundance: .
j_gene: TRBJ1-2
v_gene: TRBV12-3/TRBV12-4
CDR3nt: TGTGCCAGCAGTTTTGCCGGGGCAGGAGGCTACACCTTC
CDR3aa: CASSFAGAGGYTF

d_gene: .
abundance: many
j_gene: TRBJ1-1
v_gene: TRBV29-1
CDR3nt: TGCAGCGTTGGAGGGGATCTCGACACTGAAGCTTTCTTT
CDR3aa: CSVGGDLDTEAFF

d_gene: TRBD1
abundance: many
j_gene: TRBJ1-1
v_gene: TRBV20-1
CDR3nt: TGCAGTGCTATACAGGGGATGAACACTGAAGCTTTCTTT
CDR3aa: CSAIQGMNTEAFF

d_gene: .
abundance: many
j_gene: TRBJ2-7
v_gene: TRBV6-5
CDR3nt: TGTGCCAGCAGTTCACAGAACTCCTACGAGCAGTACTTC
CDR3aa: CASSSQNSYEQYF

d_gene: .
abundance: many
j_gene: TRBJ2-7
v_gene: TRBV15
CDR3nt: TGTGCCACCAGCAGAGAGGTGGAGGTTTCCTACGAGCAGTACTTC
CDR3aa: CATSREVEVSYEQYF

d_gene: .
abundance: many
j_gene: TRBJ1-2
v_gene: TRBV6-5
CDR3nt: TGTGCCAGCACCCAAGGCGGGAATGGCTACACCTTC
CDR3aa: CASTQGGNGYTF

d_gene: TRBD1
abundance: .
j_gene: TRBJ1-1
v_gene: TRBV30
CDR3nt: TGTGCCTGGAGAGGGGACAGGGGAGCTTTCTTT
CDR3aa: CAWRGDRGAFF

d_gene: TRBD1
abundance: many
j_gene: TRBJ2-7
v_gene: TRBV2
CDR3nt: TGTGCCAGCAGTCCGGGACAGGGTTACCTTAGCTCCTACGAGCAGTACTTC
CDR3aa: CASSPGQGYLSSYEQYF

d_gene: TRBD1
abundance: many
j_gene: TRBJ2-6
v_gene: TRBV20-1
CDR3nt: TGCAGTCCTATTGCCCGTGGACAGGCAAACTCTGGGGCCAACGTCCTGACTTTC
CDR3aa: CSPIARGQANSGANVLTF

d_gene: .
abundance: many
j_gene: TRBJ2-7
v_gene: TRBV5-6
CDR3nt: TGTGCCAGCAGCTATTACAGGGTTATCTACGAGCAGTACTTC
CDR3aa: CASSYYRVIYEQYF

d_gene: .
abundance: .
j_gene: TRBJ2-7
v_gene: TRBV27
CDR3nt: TGTGCCAGCAGTTTATCCCCTACCTACGAGCAGTACTTC
CDR3aa: CASSLSPTYEQYF

d_gene: .
abundance: many
j_gene: TRBJ1-2
v_gene: TRBV20-1
CDR3nt: TGCAGTGCTAGAGATCCGGCAGGGCTCTATGGCTACACCTTC
CDR3aa: CSARDPAGLYGYTF

d_gene: .
abundance: many
j_gene: TRBJ2-7
v_gene: TRBV6-2/TRBV6-3
CDR3nt: TGTGCCAGCCGGGACTGGGCTTTGGAGCAGTACTTC
CDR3aa: CASRDWALEQYF

d_gene: TRBD1
abundance: many
j_gene: TRBJ1-3
v_gene: TRBV12-3/TRBV12-4
CDR3nt: TGTGCCAGCACCCGGACAGGACCCCGACTTGACTCTGGAAACACCATATATTTT
CDR3aa: CASTRTGPRLDSGNTIYF

d_gene: .
abundance: many
j_gene: TRBJ1-2
v_gene: TRBV7-3
CDR3nt: TGTGCCAGCAGCTTATCGGCGGGGGAGGGCTACACCTTC
CDR3aa: CASSLSAGEGYTF

d_gene: .
abundance: many
j_gene: TRBJ2-7
v_gene: TRBV10-1
CDR3nt: TGCGCCAGCAGACACGCCGACAGAAGGGTGTGGGAGCAGTACTTC
CDR3aa: CASRHADRRVWEQYF

d_gene: .
abundance: .
j_gene: TRBJ1-1
v_gene: TRBV19
CDR3nt: TGTGCCAGTAGTATGGGGGGCGCAGGTAACACTGAAGCTTTCTTT
CDR3aa: CASSMGGAGNTEAFF